The source of this T cell receptor (beta chain) is a study of T-cell reconstitution after alpha-beta-depleted transplantation in children. The study's findings and limits: One year after transplant, T-cell counts and diversity came mostly from newly produced T cells.

The CDR3 length is 16 residues. The germline CDR1 and CDR2 sequences are MGHRA and YSYEKL. With 1 base removed from V and 8 bases from J, the gap between germline ends came to 19 bases. It was with unique molecular identifiers that the TCRbeta library was prepared. TCRdb recomputed calls from the PCR reads with MiXCR, one row per CDR3 protein. The data hold 440,000 or so distinct CDR3 sequences, with around two fifths observed a single time. This clonotype was seen many times. Its antigen is still unknown. This sequence originates from a girl under 10 years old with aplastic anemia, due to receive a stem cell transplant. The V call is TRBV4-1, the J call TRBJ2-3; either TRBD1 or TRBD2 may supply D (5 bases each). The sequenced sample was PBMCs, obtained before TCRalphabeta/CD19-depleted stem cell transplant. The chain's CDR3 is CASSQVSGPDVGTQYF. The CDR3 nucleotides are TGCGCCAGCAGCCAAGTATCGGGACCCGACGTGGGTACGCAGTATTTT.